The text below deals with one T cell receptor beta chain. Sequenced by immunoSEQ multiplex PCR; TCRdb stores in-frame clones only, minus some. This table holds hundreds of thousands of clones, around 87% found once. The germline V gene has CDR1 MRHNA and CDR2 SNTAGT. There are 14 residues in the CDR3. The ends were cut back, 2 bases at V and 7 bases at J, with 9 bases in the middle. Patients from Seattle were sampled longitudinally, starting during active infection. The record originates from a study of blood T cell repertoires in COVID-19. This receptor was identified in a woman aged 50 to 60 with COVID-19, enrolled during active disease. Sequencing used peripheral blood. V and J are TRBV6-4 and TRBJ1-6; D perhaps matches TRBD1 (5 bases). CDR3 sequence (DNA): TGTGCCAGCAGTGACAGGGGAGGGAATTCACCCCTCCACTTT. The encoded protein is CASSDRGGNSPLHF.